This T cell receptor beta chain appears in the sequencing data of a study of CD8+ T cells in alopecia areata. The CDR3 consists of 15 residues. V gave up 6 bases and J gave up 4 bases; unmatched junction bases: 8. CDR1 is SGHRS, CDR2 YFSETQ, per germline. RNA extraction was followed by reverse transcription into cDNA, which acted as the sequencing template. Only in-frame clones appear in the TCRdb table, and some are missing; sequencing was by immunoSEQ multiplex PCR. The sample shows fewer than 250,000 clones, around 43% of them seen only once. Described treatment: oral pan-JAK inhibitor, 5-10 mg twice daily.

The receptor was derived from a human donor with alopecia areata. The chain combines TRBV5-1 with TRBJ2-1; 9 nucleotides agree with TRBD1. This sample comprised CD4+ T cells sorted from blood, obtained at approximately week 36, from a patient treated with tofacitinib. CDR3 sequence reads: CASKPGTGSYNEQFF. In DNA, the CDR3 is TGCGCCAGCAAGCCAGGGACAGGGAGTTACAATGAGCAGTTCTTC.